Shown below are 7 T cell receptor beta chains from a single sample sequenced in a study of blood T cell repertoires in COVID-19. Assay used: immunoSEQ multiplex PCR; TCRdb lists only in-frame clones, some missing. This table holds some 300,000 clones, 89% found once. Sequencing was done on a sample of PBMCs or T cells enriched from blood (not recorded which). The receptors shown here come from a woman aged 35 to 49 who had recovered from COVID-19.

This clone was counted between two and nine times. The rearrangement uses TRBV2 and TRBJ1-3; maybe TRBD1 (5 bases). Germline V gives CDR1 SNHLY, CDR2 FYNNEI. This CDR3 is 15 amino acids long. The V and J ends lost 3 bases and 4 bases respectively, with 13 bases between them. CDR3 amino acids: CASSDDRASGNTIYF. CDR3 DNA sequence: TGTGCCAGCAGTGATGACAGAGCCTCGGGAAACACCATATATTTT.

This clone was found a few times. The chain combines TRBV27 with TRBJ1-5; TRBD1 matches at 9 bases. This CDR3 contains 14 residues. J gave up 4 bases and V 7 bases, and 5 bases lay outside the gene matches. Germline V gene lookup returns CDR1 MNHEY and CDR2 SMNVEV (reference sequence). The DNA of the CDR3 is TGTGCCAGCAACCCAGACAGGGGGAATCAGCCCCAGCATTTT. Its translation: CASNPDRGNQPQHF.

The CDR3 protein is CASSLPTGANYGYTF. CDR3 DNA: TGTGCCAGCAGCCTACCGACAGGAGCTAACTATGGCTACACCTTC. The rearrangement links TRBV7-9 to TRBJ1-2; tentative D call: TRBD1 (6 bases). CDR1 and CDR2 from the germline V gene are SEHNR and FQNEAQ (reference sequence). Trimming stripped 5 bases from V and 0 bases from J, with 13 bases between. CDR3 length: 15 amino acids.

CDR3 residues: CASSLVGSLNEKLFF. CDR3 DNA sequence: TGTGCCAGCAGCTTAGTTGGGAGCCTTAATGAAAAACTGTTTTTT. The rearrangement joins TRBV11-2 to TRBJ1-4; D not resolved. The V end lost 1 base, the J end lost 4 bases, and 10 bases lay between the germline ends. This CDR3 has 15 residues. The germline V gene encodes CDR1 SGHAT and CDR2 FQNNGV.

This clone was detected only a few times. The chain combines TRBV2 with TRBJ1-5, with TRBD1 identical over 7 bases. Unmatched junction bases numbered 9, after V lost 6 bases and J lost 4 bases. The CDR3 contains 15 residues. Germline V gene sequence: CDR1 SNHLY, CDR2 FYNNEI. The CDR3, as DNA: TGTGCCAGCAGGATGGACAGGCTAGCTAATCAGCCCCAGCATTTT. Its translation: CASRMDRLANQPQHF.

Points on this clone: Other nucleotide sequences in the sample specify the same CDR3. The chain recombines TRBV4-1 with TRBJ1-5; 7 nucleotides line up with TRBD1. With 0 bases clipped from V and 2 bases from J, the junction kept 1 base outside the gene matches. The CDR3 is 15 residues long. From germline, CDR1 is MGHRA and CDR2 YSYEKL. The CDR3 bases are TGCGCCAGCAGCCAAGATGGACAGGGCAATCAGCCCCAGCATTTT. Residues: CASSQDGQGNQPQHF.

The V and J genes are TRBV3-1 (or the pseudogene TRBV3-2) and TRBJ2-1; the match to TRBD2 covers 8 bases. Germline V gives CDR1 LGHDT, CDR2 YNNKEL (reference sequence). This CDR3 comprises 17 residues. Trimming removed 0 bases from V and 4 bases from J; junction bases left unmatched: 8. The CDR3 DNA reads as TGTGCCAGCAGCCAAGATTTGCCTAGCGGGCCTTACAATGAGCAGTTCTTC. Translated: CASSQDLPSGPYNEQFF.